The rows below give T cell receptor beta chains drawn from one sample of a study of blood T cell repertoires in COVID-19. TCRdb's copy holds only in-frame clones and misses some; the assay was immunoSEQ multiplex PCR. The repertoire has about 80,000 clones, over 70% of them found once; the top ten carry around 12%. Sequencing input: peripheral blood. These receptors were taken from a woman between 40 and 55 years old with active or convalescent COVID-19. CDR3s include the opening cysteine and the closing phenylalanine or tryptophan. Each record gives: J gene, V gene, clone size, D gene, CDR3 DNA, CDR3 protein. The D gene is left open where the match is weak. Size is omitted from some rows. Given values are once, few, many or a class for expanded clones.

>TRBJ1-5|TRBV11-2|few|-
TGTGCCAGCAGCCACGGGTCCCAGCCCCAGCATTTT
CASSHGSQPQHF
>TRBJ2-3|TRBV27|-|TRBD2
TGTGCCAGCAGTTTGACTAGCGGAACTAGCACAGATACGCAGTATTTT
CASSLTSGTSTDTQYF
>TRBJ2-3|TRBV10-3|-|-
TGTGCCATCAGTGAGGCCCGCGGGGGCACAGATACGCAGTATTTT
CAISEARGGTDTQYF
>TRBJ1-1|TRBV28|once|TRBD1
TGTGCCAGCAGAACGGGACAGGGGAACACTGAAGCTTTCTTT
CASRTGQGNTEAFF
>TRBJ1-2|TRBV2|once|-
TGTGCCAGCAGTGGATGGACTAGCTATGGCTACACCTTC
CASSGWTSYGYTF
>TRBJ2-1|TRBV24-1|-|-
TGTGCCACCAGTGACAACGTCCTAGCTCCGTACAATGAGCAGTTCTTC
CATSDNVLAPYNEQFF
>TRBJ1-1|TRBV7-2|-|-
TGTGCCAGCAGCTTAGATACAGGGTACACTGAAGCTTTCTTT
CASSLDTGYTEAFF
>TRBJ2-5|TRBV5-1|-|TRBD2
TGCGCCAGCAGTTTACTAGCGGGAGGGCCGGAGACCCAGTACTTC
CASSLLAGGPETQYF
>TRBJ2-1|TRBV27|few|TRBD1
TGTGCCAGCAGCCCACAGGGGGCCTCCCCCTACAATGAGCAGTTCTTC
CASSPQGASPYNEQFF
>TRBJ1-5|TRBV5-4|-|-
TGTGCCAGCAGCTTGTTTATCCACAGGATCCCTTGTCTTTGGCAGCCCCAGCATTTT
CASSLFIHRIPCLWQPQHF
>TRBJ2-7|TRBV24-1|-|-
TGTGCCACCAGTGTGAGGGGGAACCCCGAGCAGTACTTC
CATSVRGNPEQYF
>TRBJ1-1|TRBV15|-|-
TGTGCCACCAGCAGAGGGGCCCTCGAAGCTTTCTTT
CATSRGALEAFF
>TRBJ2-1|TRBV15|-|TRBD1
TGTGCCACCAGCAGAGATATACTGGGACAGGGATCCTACAATGAGCAGTTCTTC
CATSRDILGQGSYNEQFF
>TRBJ2-7|TRBV6-5|-|-
TGTGCCAGCAGTCGACAGGCTTTTGCGCCCTTAGAGCAGTACTTC
CASSRQAFAPLEQYF
>TRBJ2-7|TRBV7-2|-|TRBD1
TGTGCCAGCAGCCCGACAGGGATCGCCTACGAGCAGTACTTC
CASSPTGIAYEQYF
>TRBJ2-7|TRBV30|-|TRBD2
TGTGCCTGGAGTGGGTCTCCTAGCGGGGGGTCCCCCTACGAGCAGTACTTC
CAWSGSPSGGSPYEQYF
>TRBJ2-5|TRBV4-3|-|TRBD2
TGCGCCAGCAGCCAAGATCTTAGGGGGACTAGCGGGAGATGGGGAGGGGAGACCCAGTACTTC
CASSQDLRGTSGRWGGETQYF
>TRBJ2-7|TRBV25-1|-|-
TGTGCCAGCAGTGGGGGGGACAGATCCCACTCCTACGAGCAGTACTTC
CASSGGDRSHSYEQYF
>TRBJ2-7|TRBV11-2|-|-
TGTGCCAGCAGCTTAGCGGACAGCGAGCCCTACGAGCAGTACTTC
CASSLADSEPYEQYF
>TRBJ1-1|TRBV19|-|-
TGTGCCAGTAGTGTAACAGAGTATACTGAAGCTTTCTTT
CASSVTEYTEAFF
>TRBJ2-5|TRBV7-9|-|-
TGTGCCAGCAGCTTAGCAGGGGGCCAAGAGACCCAGTACTTC
CASSLAGGQETQYF
>TRBJ1-1|TRBV4-2|-|-
TGTGCCAGCAGCCGAGAGACAGGATTGAACACTGAAGCTTTCTTT
CASSRETGLNTEAFF
>TRBJ2-7|TRBV7-2|-|-
TGTGCCAGCAGCTTAGCGGGAGCGGCGGCCCACGAGCAGTACTTC
CASSLAGAAAHEQYF
>TRBJ2-1|TRBV7-9|-|TRBD2
TGTGCCAGCAGCCCGGGACTAGCGGGAGTTAATGAGCAGTTCTTC
CASSPGLAGVNEQFF
>TRBJ2-7|TRBV11-2|-|-
TGTGCCAGCAGCTTAGAGTTGGCGGTTATCTACGAGCAGTACTTC
CASSLELAVIYEQYF
>TRBJ2-7|TRBV19|-|-
TGTGCCAGTAGTCTGGACAGCGGATACGAGCAGTACTTC
CASSLDSGYEQYF
>TRBJ2-7|TRBV18|-|-
TGTGCCAGCTCACCGGGGAGAGCCTACGAGCAGTACTTC
CASSPGRAYEQYF
>TRBJ2-1|TRBV6-5|-|-
TGTGCCAGTCAGGCCAACTACAATGAGCAGTTCTTC
CASQANYNEQFF
>TRBJ2-7|TRBV2|-|-
TGTGCCAGCAATGAGGCCAACGAGCAGTACTTC
CASNEANEQYF
>TRBJ2-3|TRBV10-3|-|TRBD1
TGTGCCATCAGTGACAACTTAGGACAGGGTGGTACAGATACGCAGTATTTT
CAISDNLGQGGTDTQYF